These 18 T cell receptor beta chains came from one sample sequenced in a study of blood T cell repertoires in COVID-19. Method: immunoSEQ multiplex PCR; TCRdb's copy keeps in-frame clones and lacks some. Counted here are about 360,000 clones, around 90% occurring once; the ten biggest clones make up about 2.9%. The material sequenced was peripheral blood. The receptors come from a human donor in a cohort sampled during active COVID-19.

The rearrangement uses TRBV5-1 and TRBJ2-7, with D perhaps matching TRBD2 (7 bases). The germline CDR1 and CDR2 sequences are SGHRS and YFSETQ. V was shortened by 4 bases and J by 6 bases, with 11 bases between the two germline ends. The CDR3 has 12 amino acids. CDR3 in DNA: TGCGCCAGCAGCGGAGGGGGGGGCGAGCAGTACTTC. Translated: CASSGGGGEQYF.

This clone was recorded a few times. The J gene is TRBJ2-1, the V gene TRBV27, with a tentative D call TRBD1 (6 bases). Per the germline V gene, CDR1 is MNHEY and CDR2 is SMNVEV (reference sequence). Trimming removed 5 bases at V and 5 bases at J, with 16 bases between. This CDR3 contains 15 residues. DNA for the CDR3: TGTGCCAGCAGTCCATTGGGGGCAAGTGACAATGAGCAGTTCTTC. Translation: CASSPLGASDNEQFF.

This sequence joins TRBV19 and TRBJ1-5; D not resolved. The germline V gene encodes CDR1 LNHDA and CDR2 SQIVND (reference sequence). V was cut by 3 bases and J by 4 bases, with 7 bases left in between. CDR3 length: 13 residues. The CDR3 region has the DNA TGTGCCAGTAGTATCACCGCGAATCAGCCCCAGCATTTT. Translating gives CASSITANQPQHF.

CDR3 in amino acids: CASSLDITYEQYF. The CDR3 coding sequence is TGTGCCAGCAGCTTAGACATCACCTACGAGCAGTACTTC. V usage is TRBV11-2 and J usage is TRBJ2-7; D unresolved. Trimming pared 0 bases from V and 2 bases from J, leaving 5 bases between. This CDR3 is 13 amino acids long. CDR1 is SGHAT, CDR2 FQNNGV, per germline.

The chain combines TRBV5-1 with TRBJ2-1; TRBD2 is a possible D gene (5 bases). This CDR3 spans 14 amino acids. Trimming removed 0 bases from V and 5 bases from J, with 9 bases in between. Looked up from germline, CDR1 is SGHRS and CDR2 is YFSETQ. CDR3 sequence reads: CASSLVASNNEQFF. The CDR3 coding sequence is TGCGCCAGCAGCTTGGTAGCGTCCAACAATGAGCAGTTCTTC.

Note on this clone: Within the sample, other DNA sequences also encode this same CDR3. This chain uses TRBV7-2 with TRBJ1-1; D gene unclear. V was clipped by 6 bases and J by 1 base, with 6 bases between them. The CDR3 runs 12 residues. Germline CDR1 reads SGHTA; CDR2 reads FQGNSA. The DNA of the CDR3 is TGTGCCAGCAGTCGACAGAACACTGAAGCTTTCTTT. As protein: CASSRQNTEAFF.

This chain joins TRBV12-3 or TRBV12-4 and TRBJ1-1, with 7 positions matching TRBD1. The V segment lost 6 bases and the J segment 11 bases; nucleotides outside the gene matches: 9. The CDR3 totals 12 residues. DNA for the CDR3: TGTGCCAGCAGGCAACAGGGGTTTCAGGCTTTCTTT. It yields the protein CASRQQGFQAFF.

The chain carries TRBV24-1 and TRBJ2-1; 8 bases match TRBD2. Germline-derived CDR1 and CDR2 are KGHDR and SFDVKD. Losses at the gene ends were 3 bases for V and 7 bases for J; bases not matched to a gene: 10. The CDR3 sequence is 16 residues long. CDR3 nucleotide sequence: TGTGCCACCAGTGATCGACCGGGACTAGGTAAGAATGAGCAGTTCTTC. Translated: CATSDRPGLGKNEQFF.

This clone was picked up one time. The chain joins TRBV5-1 to TRBJ1-4; 9 bases are a match to TRBD1. Germline-derived CDR1 and CDR2 are SGHRS and YFSETQ. J lost 0 bases, V lost 0 bases, and 15 bases had no gene match. The CDR3 is 21 residues long. Here the CDR3 reads CASSLVGGTGIIPSTNEKLFF. The CDR3 nucleotides are TGCGCCAGCAGCTTGGTAGGTGGGACAGGGATCATCCCGTCAACTAATGAAAAACTGTTTTTT.

This chain links TRBV30 with TRBJ2-1; 10 bases agree with TRBD2. The CDR3 consists of 18 residues. Germline V gene lookup returns CDR1 GTSNPN and CDR2 SVGIG (reference sequence). The V gene end was trimmed by 1 base and the J gene end by 2 bases; junction bases not matched to a gene: 11. CDR3 amino acids: CAWSAPFLAGGAYNEQFF. CDR3 bases: TGTGCCTGGAGTGCTCCTTTCTTAGCGGGAGGAGCCTACAATGAGCAGTTCTTC.

The V call is TRBV5-6, the J call TRBJ2-7; 9 positions match TRBD1. J was trimmed by 6 bases and V by 3 bases; bases with no gene match: 7. The CDR3 loop spans 14 amino acids. Germline-derived CDR1 and CDR2 are SGHDT and YYEEEE. CDR3 DNA: TGTGCCAGCAGCTCACGGGACAGGGTAGTCGAGCAGTACTTC. This sequence encodes CASSSRDRVVEQYF.

The gene calls are TRBV7-2 and TRBJ2-3; TRBD2 matches at 16 bases. Germline V gives CDR1 SGHTA, CDR2 FQGNSA. V trimming: 2 bases; J trimming: 7 bases; junction bases outside the gene matches: 9. CDR3 size: 18 residues. The CDR3 here is CASSLTDGTSGGANTQYF. The CDR3 bases are TGTGCCAGCAGCTTAACGGACGGGACTAGCGGGGGGGCGAATACGCAGTATTTT.

The chain carries TRBV30 and TRBJ1-5, with D uncertain. Looked up from germline, CDR1 is GTSNPN and CDR2 is SVGIG (reference sequence). This CDR3 has 14 residues. Between the trimmed V and J ends, which lost 0 bases and 6 bases, there was a span of 12 bases. CDR3 coding DNA: TGTGCCTGGAGTGTACGTGGAGGGTTTCAGCCCCAGCATTTT. This gives the protein CAWSVRGGFQPQHF.

The rearrangement uses TRBV25-1 and TRBJ1-2; 8 bases are a match to TRBD1. V dropped 1 base and J dropped 3; count of bases not matched to a gene: 4. The CDR3 length is 15 residues. Germline V gene lookup returns CDR1 MGHDK and CDR2 SYGVNS. The CDR3, as DNA: TGTGCCAGCAGTGAATTGGACAGGGCTGACTATGGCTACACCTTC. Protein: CASSELDRADYGYTF.

The chain links TRBV5-1 to TRBJ2-1; TRBD2 aligns across 7 bases. From germline, CDR1 is SGHRS and CDR2 YFSETQ. The CDR3 is 14 residues long. The trim removed 0 bases at V and 8 bases at J, leaving 5 bases unmatched. DNA of the CDR3: TGCGCCAGCAGCTTGGGGACTAGGCAGGATGAGCAGTTCTTC. This codes for CASSLGTRQDEQFF.

The V and J genes are TRBV28 and TRBJ2-3, with a tentative D call TRBD2 (5 bases). V shed 7 bases and J shed 0 bases, with 20 bases lying between them. The CDR3 is 17 residues long. Germline values: CDR1 MDHEN, CDR2 SYDVKM. CDR3 coding DNA: TGTGCCAGCACTATGCAGGACTTGGGTACGAGCACAGATACGCAGTATTTT. Translation: CASTMQDLGTSTDTQYF.

CDR3 protein: CAISELTGVTEAFF. CDR3 DNA sequence: TGTGCCATCAGTGAGTTGACAGGGGTCACTGAAGCTTTCTTT. The V gene is TRBV10-3, the J gene TRBJ1-1, with 8 bases fitting TRBD1. V shed 1 base and J 4 bases; nucleotides not matched to a gene: 2. CDR3 length equals 14 residues. The germline V gene has CDR1 ENHRY and CDR2 SYGVKD.

The V gene is TRBV29-1, the J gene TRBJ2-5, with TRBD1 as a possible D gene (5 bases). Trimming removed 6 bases from V and 1 base from J, with 18 bases in between. The CDR3 has 15 amino acids. CDR1 is SQVTM and CDR2 is ANQGSEA in the germline V gene. CDR3 sequence reads: CSVTGLRSRQETQYF. The CDR3 DNA follows: TGCAGCGTCACAGGTTTGAGGTCCCGCCAAGAGACCCAGTACTTC.